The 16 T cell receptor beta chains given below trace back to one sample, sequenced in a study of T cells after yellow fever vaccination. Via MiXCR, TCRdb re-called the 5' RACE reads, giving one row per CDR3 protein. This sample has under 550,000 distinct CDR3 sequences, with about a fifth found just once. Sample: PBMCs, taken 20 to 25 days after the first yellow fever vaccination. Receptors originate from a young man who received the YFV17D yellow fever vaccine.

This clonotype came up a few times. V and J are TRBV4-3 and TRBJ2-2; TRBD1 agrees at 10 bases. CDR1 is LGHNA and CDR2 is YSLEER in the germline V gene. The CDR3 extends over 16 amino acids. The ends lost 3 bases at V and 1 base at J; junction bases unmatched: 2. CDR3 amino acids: CASSHGTGENTGELFF. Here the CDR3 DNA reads TGCGCCAGCAGCCACGGGACAGGGGAGAACACCGGGGAGCTGTTTTTT.

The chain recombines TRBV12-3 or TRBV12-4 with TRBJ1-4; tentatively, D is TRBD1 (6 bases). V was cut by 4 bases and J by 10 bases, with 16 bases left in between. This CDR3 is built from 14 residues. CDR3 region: CASSSRDIVGKLFF. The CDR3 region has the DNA TGTGCCAGCAGTTCCAGGGACATCGTCGGAAAACTGTTTTTT.

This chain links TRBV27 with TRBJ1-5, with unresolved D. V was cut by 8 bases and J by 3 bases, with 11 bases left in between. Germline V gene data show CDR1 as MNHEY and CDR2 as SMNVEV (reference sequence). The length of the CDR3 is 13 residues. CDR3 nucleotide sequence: TGTGCCAGCGCCCTAGGAGCCAATCAGCCCCAGCATTTT. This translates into CASALGANQPQHF.

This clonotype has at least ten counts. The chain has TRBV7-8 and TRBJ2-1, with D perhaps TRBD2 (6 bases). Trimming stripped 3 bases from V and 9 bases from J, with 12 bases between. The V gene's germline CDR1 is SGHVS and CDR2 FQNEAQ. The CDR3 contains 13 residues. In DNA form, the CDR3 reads TGTGCCAGCAGCTTCTCGGGGGTGGGTGAGCAGTTCTTC. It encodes CASSFSGVGEQFF.

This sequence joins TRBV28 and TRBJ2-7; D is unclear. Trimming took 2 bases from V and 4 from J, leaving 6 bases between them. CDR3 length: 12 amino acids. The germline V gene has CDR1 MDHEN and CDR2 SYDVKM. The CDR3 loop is CASSLMGYEQYV. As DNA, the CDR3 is TGTGCCAGCAGTTTAATGGGTTACGAGCAGTACGTC.

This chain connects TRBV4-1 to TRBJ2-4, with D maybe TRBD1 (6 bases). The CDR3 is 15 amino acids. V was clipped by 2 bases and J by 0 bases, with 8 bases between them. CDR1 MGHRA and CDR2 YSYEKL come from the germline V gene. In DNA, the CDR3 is TGCGCCAGCAGCCAAACAGGGCTAGCCAAAAACATTCAGTACTTC. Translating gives CASSQTGLAKNIQYF.

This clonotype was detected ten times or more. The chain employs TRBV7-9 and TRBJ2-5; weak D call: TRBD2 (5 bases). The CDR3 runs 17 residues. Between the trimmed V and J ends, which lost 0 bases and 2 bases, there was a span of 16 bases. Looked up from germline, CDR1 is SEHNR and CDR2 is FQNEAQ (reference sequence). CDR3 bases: TGTGCCAGCAGCTTAGCCCACAGTGGATGGAGGCAAGAGACCCAGTACTTC. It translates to CASSLAHSGWRQETQYF. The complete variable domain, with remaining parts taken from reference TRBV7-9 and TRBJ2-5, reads DTGVSQNPRHKITKRGQNVTFRCDPISEHNRLYWYRQTLGQGPEFLTYFQNEAQLEKSRLLSDRFSAERPKGSFSTLEIQRTEQGDSAMYLCASSLAHSGWRQETQYFGPGTRLLVL.

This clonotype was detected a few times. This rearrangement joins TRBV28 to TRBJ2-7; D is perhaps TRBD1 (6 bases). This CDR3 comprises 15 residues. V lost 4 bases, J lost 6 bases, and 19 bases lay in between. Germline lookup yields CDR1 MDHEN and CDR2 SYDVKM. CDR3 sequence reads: CASSSLTDRLPEQYV. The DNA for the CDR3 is TGTGCCAGCAGTTCCCTGACTGACAGGCTCCCCGAGCAGTACGTC.

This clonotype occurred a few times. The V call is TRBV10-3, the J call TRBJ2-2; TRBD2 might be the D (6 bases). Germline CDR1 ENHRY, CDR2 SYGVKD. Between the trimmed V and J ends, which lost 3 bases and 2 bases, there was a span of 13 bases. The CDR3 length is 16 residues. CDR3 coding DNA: TGTGCCATCAGTGACCCCGGGGGAAGAAACACCGGGGAGCTGTTTTTT. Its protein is CAISDPGGRNTGELFF.

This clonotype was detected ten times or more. The CDR3 region is CASVAGPFQVIQYF. The CDR3 DNA reads TGTGCCAGTGTAGCGGGTCCCTTCCAGGTCATTCAGTACTTC. The rearrangement joins TRBV6-2 or TRBV6-3 to TRBJ2-4, with TRBD2 matching over 7 bases. The CDR3 totals 14 residues. CDR1 MNHEY and CDR2 SVGEGT come from the germline V gene. The J segment lost 9 bases and the V segment lost 9 bases, leaving 14 bases of the junction unmatched.

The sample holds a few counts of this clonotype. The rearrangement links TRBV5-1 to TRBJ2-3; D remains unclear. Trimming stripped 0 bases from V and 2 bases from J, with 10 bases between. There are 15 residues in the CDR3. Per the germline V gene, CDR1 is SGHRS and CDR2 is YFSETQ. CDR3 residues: CASSLAASLTDTQYF. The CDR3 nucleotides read TGCGCCAGCAGCTTGGCGGCCAGCCTCACAGATACGCAGTATTTT.

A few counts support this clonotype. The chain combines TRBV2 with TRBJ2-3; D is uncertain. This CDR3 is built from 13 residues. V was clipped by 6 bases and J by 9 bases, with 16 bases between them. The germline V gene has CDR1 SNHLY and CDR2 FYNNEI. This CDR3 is CASRNEPLRTQYF. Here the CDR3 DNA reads TGTGCCAGCAGGAACGAACCACTCAGGACGCAGTATTTT.

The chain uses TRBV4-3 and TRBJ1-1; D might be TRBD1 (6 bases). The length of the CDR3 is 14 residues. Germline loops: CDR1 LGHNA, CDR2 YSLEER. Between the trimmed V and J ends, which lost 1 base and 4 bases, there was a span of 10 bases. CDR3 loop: CASSQAGGGTEAFF. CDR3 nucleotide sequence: TGCGCCAGCAGCCAAGCCGGGGGCGGCACTGAAGCTTTCTTT.

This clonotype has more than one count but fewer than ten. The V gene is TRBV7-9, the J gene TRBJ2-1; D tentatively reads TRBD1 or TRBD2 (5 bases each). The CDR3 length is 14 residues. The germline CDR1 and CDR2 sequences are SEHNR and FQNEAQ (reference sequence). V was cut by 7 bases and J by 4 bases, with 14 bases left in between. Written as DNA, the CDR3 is TGTGCCAGCACATGGGGGACGATTTACAATGAGCAGTTCTTC. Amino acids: CASTWGTIYNEQFF.

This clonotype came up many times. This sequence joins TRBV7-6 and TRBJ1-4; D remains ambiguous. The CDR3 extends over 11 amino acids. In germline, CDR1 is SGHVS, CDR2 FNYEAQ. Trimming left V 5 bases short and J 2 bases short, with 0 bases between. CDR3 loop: CASSTNEKLFF. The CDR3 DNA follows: TGTGCCAGCAGCACTAATGAAAAACTGTTTTTT.

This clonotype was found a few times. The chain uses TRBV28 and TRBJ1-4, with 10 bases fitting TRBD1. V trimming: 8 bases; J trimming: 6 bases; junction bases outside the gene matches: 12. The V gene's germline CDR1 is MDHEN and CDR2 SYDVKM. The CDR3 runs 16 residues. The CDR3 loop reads CASGGILGQGYEKLFF. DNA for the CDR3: TGTGCCAGCGGGGGTATTCTGGGACAGGGGTATGAAAAACTGTTTTTT.